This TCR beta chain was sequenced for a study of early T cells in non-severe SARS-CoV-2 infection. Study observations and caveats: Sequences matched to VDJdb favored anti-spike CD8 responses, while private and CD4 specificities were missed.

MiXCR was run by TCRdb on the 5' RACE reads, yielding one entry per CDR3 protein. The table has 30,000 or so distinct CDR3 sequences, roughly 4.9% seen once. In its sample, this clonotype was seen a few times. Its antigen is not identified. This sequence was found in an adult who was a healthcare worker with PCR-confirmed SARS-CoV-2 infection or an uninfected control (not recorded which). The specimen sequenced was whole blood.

The CDR3 sequence is CASSLREQSTDTQYF. CDR3 coding DNA: TGTGCCAGCAGTTTACGGGAGCAAAGCACAGATACGCAGTATTTT. The chain joins TRBV27 to TRBJ2-3, with D perhaps TRBD2 (6 bases). The CDR3 length is 15 residues. Germline V gene data show CDR1 as MNHEY and CDR2 as SMNVEV (reference sequence). With 2 bases removed from V and 0 bases from J, the gap between germline ends came to 9 bases.